This TCR beta chain was sequenced in a study of T cells in Graves' hyperthyroidism and ophthalmopathy. Study-wide results and caveats: Peripheral blood also featured most of the thyroid clonotypes expanded above 0.001.

This clonotype was observed a few times. Its antigen is as yet unknown. Lactation, pregnancy, other autoimmune disease or uncontrolled infection excluded patients. It was less than 13 ml of fresh peripheral blood that supplied the PBMCs. Regions amplified from RNA transcripts were the TCR beta CDR3 regions. A set of HTBI primers served as the primers for a first-round RT-PCR of the TCR CDR3. TCRdb analysed the multiplex PCR reads with MiXCR anew, one entry per CDR3 protein. The sample lists some 300,000 distinct CDR3 sequences, about 15% seen once, with around 34% in the top ten. The TCR originated in a man aged 25 to 40 with Graves' hyperthyroidism. Sequencing was performed on blood.

This CDR3 reads CASQGGGYYGYTF. The CDR3 DNA sequence: TGCGCCAGCCAGGGTGGCGGGTACTATGGCTACACCTTC. V and J are TRBV5-1 and TRBJ1-2, with a tentative D call TRBD1 (5 bases). V lost 7 bases and J lost 3, with 13 bases in between. Looked up from germline, CDR1 is SGHRS and CDR2 is YFSETQ. The CDR3 is 13 amino acids.